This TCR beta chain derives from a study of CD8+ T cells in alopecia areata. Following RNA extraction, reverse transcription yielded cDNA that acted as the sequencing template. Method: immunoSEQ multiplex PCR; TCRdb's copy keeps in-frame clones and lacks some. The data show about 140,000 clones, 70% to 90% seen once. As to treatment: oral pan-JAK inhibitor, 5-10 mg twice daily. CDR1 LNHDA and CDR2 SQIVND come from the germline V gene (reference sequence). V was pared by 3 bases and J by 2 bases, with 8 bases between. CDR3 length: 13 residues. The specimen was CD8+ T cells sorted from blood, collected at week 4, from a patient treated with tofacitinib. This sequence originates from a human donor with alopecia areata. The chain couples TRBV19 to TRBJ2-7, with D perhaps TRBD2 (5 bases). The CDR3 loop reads CASSMDLTYEQYF. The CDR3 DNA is TGTGCCAGTAGTATGGACTTAACCTACGAGCAGTACTTC.